The rows below give T cell receptor beta chains drawn from one sample of a study of blood T cell repertoires in COVID-19. Assay: immunoSEQ multiplex PCR; the TCRdb copy retains only in-frame clones and omits some. The sample gives about 220,000 clones, 84% of which show up once; around 2.4% is in the top ten. Sequencing was carried out using peripheral blood. The receptor source for this set is a man aged 35 to 55 who had recovered from COVID-19. Both conserved end residues are part of each CDR3. D genes are given only for firm matches. Clone size appears in some rows only: once, few, many, or a class for an expanded clone.

size: -
V: TRBV19
J: TRBJ1-1
D: -
CDR3: CASSPQGIGSLNTEAFF
DNA: TGTGCCAGTAGTCCCCAGGGGATCGGGTCTTTGAACACTGAAGCTTTCTTT

size: once
V: TRBV10-2
J: TRBJ1-2
D: TRBD1
CDR3: CASSDPPDRVGYTF
DNA: TGCGCCAGCAGTGATCCCCCGGACAGGGTTGGCTACACCTTC

size: -
V: TRBV10-3
J: TRBJ1-2
D: -
CDR3: CAISAVAGQLYGYTF
DNA: TGTGCCATCAGTGCGGTTGCGGGTCAGCTATATGGCTACACCTTC

size: -
V: TRBV30
J: TRBJ2-1
D: TRBD2
CDR3: CAWSSGNALNEQFF
DNA: TGTGCCTGGAGTAGCGGGAATGCGTTAAATGAGCAGTTCTTC

size: -
V: TRBV30
J: TRBJ1-2
D: TRBD1
CDR3: CAWSVQGAYGYTF
DNA: TGTGCCTGGAGTGTACAGGGGGCCTATGGCTACACCTTC

size: few
V: TRBV29-1
J: TRBJ2-5
D: TRBD2
CDR3: CSVEVLTSGMGGTQYF
DNA: TGCAGCGTTGAGGTTTTAACTAGCGGGATGGGAGGGACCCAGTACTTC

size: -
V: TRBV9
J: TRBJ2-7
D: TRBD2
CDR3: CASSVSGTAPYEQYF
DNA: TGTGCCAGCAGCGTAAGCGGGACGGCCCCCTACGAGCAGTACTTC

size: -
V: TRBV24-1
J: TRBJ2-1
D: -
CDR3: CATSGWTADEQFF
DNA: TGTGCCACCAGTGGATGGACAGCCGATGAGCAGTTCTTC

size: -
V: TRBV5-8
J: TRBJ2-1
D: TRBD2
CDR3: CASSNSGRTYNEQFF
DNA: TGTGCCAGCAGCAACAGCGGGAGAACCTACAATGAGCAGTTCTTC

size: -
V: TRBV6-2/TRBV6-3
J: TRBJ2-7
D: TRBD2
CDR3: CASSEERGSLSSYEQYF
DNA: TGTGCCAGCAGTGAGGAGCGGGGGTCTTTGAGCTCCTACGAGCAGTACTTC

size: -
V: TRBV7-2
J: TRBJ2-7
D: TRBD1
CDR3: CASSSPGTGVPEQYF
DNA: TGTGCCAGCAGCTCACCCGGGACAGGGGTTCCCGAGCAGTACTTC

size: -
V: TRBV30
J: TRBJ2-7
D: TRBD2
CDR3: CAWSRLAGGYSSYEQYF
DNA: TGTGCCTGGAGTAGACTAGCGGGGGGTTACAGCTCCTACGAGCAGTACTTC

size: -
V: TRBV7-9
J: TRBJ1-2
D: TRBD1
CDR3: CAWTGDNYGYTF
DNA: TGTGCCTGGACAGGAGATAACTATGGCTACACCTTC

size: -
V: TRBV4-1
J: TRBJ1-1
D: TRBD1
CDR3: CASSQGSGTGNTEAFF
DNA: TGCGCCAGCAGCCAAGGATCGGGGACAGGGAACACTGAAGCTTTCTTT

size: -
V: TRBV5-1
J: TRBJ2-3
D: TRBD2
CDR3: CASSYFTSASTDTQYF
DNA: TGCGCCAGCAGCTATTTCACTAGCGCCAGCACAGATACGCAGTATTTT

size: few
V: TRBV27
J: TRBJ2-5
D: -
CDR3: CASSLGGAYQETQYF
DNA: TGTGCCAGCAGTTTAGGCGGTGCTTACCAAGAGACCCAGTACTTC

size: -
V: TRBV6-5
J: TRBJ2-3
D: TRBD1
CDR3: CASSLTGLLYTDTQYF
DNA: TGTGCCAGCAGTTTGACAGGGCTATTATACACAGATACGCAGTATTTT

size: -
V: TRBV27
J: TRBJ1-6
D: TRBD1
CDR3: CASSLRGQDDSPLHF
DNA: TGTGCCAGCAGTTTAAGGGGACAGGATGATTCACCCCTCCACTTT

size: -
V: TRBV2
J: TRBJ1-5
D: -
CDR3: CASQRDSSNQPQHF
DNA: TGTGCCAGCCAACGGGATTCTAGCAATCAGCCCCAGCATTTT

size: few
V: TRBV5-8
J: TRBJ2-7
D: -
CDR3: CASSPLWAGQGEQYF
DNA: TGTGCCAGCAGTCCCCTCTGGGCAGGGCAGGGCGAGCAGTACTTC

size: -
V: TRBV6-1
J: TRBJ2-7
D: TRBD2
CDR3: CASSERVAGVPYEQYF
DNA: TGTGCCAGCAGTGAAAGGGTAGCGGGAGTACCCTACGAGCAGTACTTC

size: once
V: TRBV11-2
J: TRBJ1-4
D: -
CDR3: CASSLVLGPGEKLFF
DNA: TGTGCCAGCAGCTTAGTACTGGGGCCCGGTGAAAAACTGTTTTTT

size: -
V: TRBV9
J: TRBJ1-6
D: -
CDR3: CASSDVNNSPLHF
DNA: TGTGCCAGCAGCGATGTCAATAATTCACCCCTCCACTTT

size: -
V: TRBV9
J: TRBJ2-7
D: TRBD2
CDR3: CASSEASGHYEQYF
DNA: TGTGCCAGCAGCGAAGCTAGCGGGCACTACGAGCAGTACTTC

size: -
V: TRBV3-1/TRBV3-2
J: TRBJ2-1
D: TRBD2
CDR3: CASSQVWSGGAGEQFF
DNA: TGTGCCAGCAGCCAAGTGTGGAGCGGGGGGGCCGGTGAGCAGTTCTTC

size: -
V: TRBV10-3
J: TRBJ2-7
D: TRBD1
CDR3: CAISESIGQASLGEQYF
DNA: TGTGCCATCAGTGAGTCAATTGGACAGGCGTCACTGGGCGAGCAGTACTTC

size: -
V: TRBV11-2
J: TRBJ2-7
D: TRBD1
CDR3: CASSSTGGGEQYF
DNA: TGTGCCAGCAGTTCTACAGGGGGCGGTGAGCAGTACTTC

size: -
V: TRBV30
J: TRBJ2-7
D: TRBD1
CDR3: CAWSRTGYEQYF
DNA: TGTGCCTGGAGCAGGACAGGGTACGAGCAGTACTTC

size: -
V: TRBV5-6
J: TRBJ1-2
D: -
CDR3: CASSLDFYGYTF
DNA: TGTGCCAGCAGCTTGGACTTCTATGGCTACACCTTC

size: few
V: TRBV5-1
J: TRBJ1-2
D: TRBD1
CDR3: CASSLGQGRDYGYTF
DNA: TGCGCCAGCAGCTTGGGACAGGGGCGCGACTATGGCTACACCTTC

size: -
V: TRBV19
J: TRBJ1-6
D: -
CDR3: CASSIRGSGSPLHF
DNA: TGTGCCAGTAGTATAAGGGGCTCGGGTTCACCCCTCCACTTT